This TCR beta chain comes out of a study of blood T cells in healthy people across ages (dated by TCRdb to between 2015 and 2016). Context from the whole study: In model experiments, template switching captured roughly one uniquely barcoded TCR beta cDNA molecule for every two T cells. To track age-related changes in TCR beta repertoire diversity, the study relied on deep sequencing normalized with unique cDNA molecular identifiers. The donors were divided into four age groups: young (average around 16 years), middle-aged (roughly 40), aged (approximately 62) and long-lived (about 90). To avoid experimental bias, donors of different ages were distributed randomly across sequencing lanes. The study analyzed two additional independent replicas of 1 million unique cDNA reads from the same blood draw for two donors, one aged 18 to 30 and one aged 80 or older. Broad study findings and their caveats: The percentage of naive T cells measured by flow cytometry correlated strongly with observed TCR beta diversity. As age increased, observed TCR beta diversity per million T cells dropped in a roughly linear way, and a significant reduction was already evident by age 40. The long-lived group showed more naive CD4+ T cells, fewer expanded clones and increased TCR diversity than the aged group, suggesting age selection. Because the CMV infection status of the donors was unknown, age-related changes in expanded clonotypes may potentially have been confounded. Since profiling was done on bulk unsorted PBMCs, naive and antigen-experienced compartments could not be conclusively compared. Total diversity estimates from one million sequenced T cells were considered lower bounds and underestimates.

The V and J ends are trimmed by 6 bases and 12 bases, leaving 12 bases between them. The CDR3 contains 11 residues, cysteine and phenylalanine counted. The entry retains the CDR3 DNA only, 33 bases that are in frame from base 1. The library was prepared using 5' RACE. This sample was sequenced with an Illumina HiSeq 2500. A second PCR of about 7 to 12 cycles was run with a J-beta primer mix and a sample-barcoded 5' primer. A unique molecular identifier was introduced onto each TCR beta cDNA molecule by a template-switch 5' adaptor carrying 12 random nucleotides. At least 2.5 million CDR3-containing paired-end reads were obtained from each sample. First-strand cDNA was synthesized from all RNA with the Mint cDNA synthesis kit, primed by a TRBC-specific oligonucleotide. After uracil-DNA glycosylase treatment, a first 18-cycle PCR used universal primers M1SS and BC2_uni_R on all cDNA. The authors processed their data as follows. Each sample was normalized by randomly selecting 1 million high-quality reads, each carrying a distinct molecular identifier. Reads sharing molecular identifiers were discarded rather than binned into consensus sequences. CDR3 identification, clonotype clustering and error correction used MiTCR with a Q25 quality threshold and the strictest error-elimination algorithm. A nonparametric unseen species model with Euler transformation was used to estimate a lower bound on total TCR beta diversity. Clones were called with MiXCR by TCRdb after fastp trimmed the public reads at Q25, and only in-frame beta chains were retained. Merged by CDR3 protein, the rows form single entries marked with the most common genes and DNA. TCRdb's processing, not the authors', yielded these V and J calls. The sample table contains some 1.6 million distinct CDR3 sequences; only one count was recorded for roughly a third of them. The top ten clones comprise approximately 11% of the sample.

The roughly 42 donors, aged 6 to 90 years, were systemically healthy Caucasian individuals from Russia. Around 10 milliliters of peripheral blood were drawn from each donor into EDTA-treated Vacutainer tubes. PBMCs were isolated by Ficoll-Paque density-gradient centrifugation, with at least 7 million obtained per sample. Trizol reagent was used to extract total RNA from the PBMCs, yielding at least 6 micrograms per sample. Naive CD45RAhigh/CD27high T cell percentages were measured by flow cytometry on a PBMC aliquot from every donor. Turning to this clonotype: The target of this receptor is not known. Per-base qualities were not stored, and no clone one base away is much larger.

The source is a woman aged 25-40 years in good health. Sequencing used blood. The receptor chain draws on TRBV12-3 or TRBV12-4 and TRBJ2-1, and TRBD2 may be the D gene, going by 7 matching bases. The bases read TGTGCCAGCAGCTCGGGGGGCCCGCAGTTCTTC. Translated, it gives CASSSGGPQFF.